This record looks at one TCR beta chain sequence and its context. Its antigen remains unidentified. Built from TCR beta cDNA, the libraries had unique molecular identifiers in them. TCRdb re-analysed the PCR reads in MiXCR, keeping a single row per CDR3 protein. The table includes roughly 400,000 distinct CDR3 sequences, about 40% detected once. V lost 7 bases and J 6 bases, leaving 19 bases between the germline ends. The CDR3 contains 15 residues. CDR1 and CDR2 from the germline V gene are MNHEY and SVGEGT. The data belong to a study of post-analysis software for immune sequencing data. Study-wide findings and caveats: Elevated frequency relative to controls characterized four or five TRBV segments in patients, TRBV5-6, TRBV5-1 and TRBV20-1 among them.

The sample consisted of blood. This chain connects TRBV6-2 or TRBV6-3 to TRBJ2-1; D tentatively reads TRBD1 or TRBD2 (5 bases each). This sequence was found in a girl aged 2 to 9 with multiple sclerosis. The CDR3 region is CASKERGRAVNEQFF. The CDR3 bases are TGTGCCAGCAAAGAACGGGGCCGGGCGGTCAATGAGCAGTTCTTC.